These 7 T cell receptor beta chains originate from one sample sequenced in a study of blood T cell repertoires in COVID-19. Libraries were prepared by immunoSEQ multiplex PCR; TCRdb keeps only in-frame clonotypes and omits some of them. This table holds just under 350,000 clones, 80% to 90% found once. Sequenced input: peripheral blood. These receptors came from a man aged 25 to 45 with active or convalescent COVID-19.

The V call is TRBV7-8, the J call TRBJ1-5, with D tentatively TRBD1 (6 bases). Trimming removed 5 bases at V and 0 bases at J, with 20 bases between. Per the germline V gene, CDR1 is SGHVS and CDR2 is FQNEAQ. CDR3 length: 18 amino acids. CDR3 sequence reads: CASSPRFGQKYSNQPQHF. Here the CDR3 DNA reads TGTGCCAGCAGCCCCCGATTCGGACAGAAATATAGCAATCAGCCCCAGCATTTT.

Only a few counts were recorded for this clone. The V call is TRBV6-5, the J call TRBJ2-7; 7 nucleotides match TRBD2. V shed 9 bases and J 10 bases; nucleotides not matched to a gene: 9. The CDR3 has 11 residues. Germline lookup yields CDR1 MNHEY and CDR2 SVGAGI. In nucleotides, the CDR3 is TGTGCCAGTACTTTGGGGGGGGGTCAGTACTTC. This translates into CASTLGGGQYF.

The rearrangement uses TRBV21-1 and TRBJ2-1; the DNA was not used to check the table's D call, TRBD2. TRBV21-1 is a documented pseudogene. The CDR3 extends over 19 amino acids. The CDR3 bases are TGTGCCAGCAGCAAAGGTAGCTCAGAAGCGAGAGTCGTCCTACGGGAGCAGTTCTTC. Amino acid sequence: CASSKGSSEARVVLREQFF.

The chain couples TRBV2 to TRBJ2-2, with 7 nucleotides matching TRBD2. This CDR3 contains 14 residues. Germline lookup yields CDR1 SNHLY and CDR2 FYNNEI. V lost 4 bases and J lost 4; bases outside the gene matches: 3. The CDR3 nucleotides read TGTGCCAGCAGTGCCCTAGCGGTCACCGGGGAGCTGTTTTTT. Protein sequence: CASSALAVTGELFF.

The chain combines TRBV11-2 with TRBJ2-3, with 8 bases lining up with TRBD2. The J segment lost 6 bases and the V segment lost 5 bases, leaving 13 bases of the junction unmatched. The V gene's germline CDR1 is SGHAT and CDR2 FQNNGV. There are 16 residues in the CDR3. In DNA, the CDR3 is TGTGCCAGCAGCCCTTCTATCGGGGGGGGCGGGGATACGCAGTATTTT. It encodes CASSPSIGGGGDTQYF.

The V call is TRBV5-4, the J call TRBJ2-7; D might be TRBD1 (8 bases). With 3 bases removed from V and 3 bases from J, the gap between germline ends came to 13 bases. The CDR3 is made up of 14 amino acids. Germline V lookup: CDR1 SGHNT, CDR2 YYREEE (reference sequence). This CDR3 is CASSYRGGIYEQYF. CDR3 bases: TGTGCCAGCAGCTACAGGGGGGGAATCTACGAGCAGTACTTC.

The chain joins TRBV6-5 to TRBJ2-7; perhaps TRBD1 as D (5 bases). The V end was cut by 4 bases, the J end by 4 bases, with 11 bases between. This CDR3 has 13 amino acids. Germline CDR1 is MNHEY and CDR2 is SVGAGI. This CDR3 is CASSLGAPYEQYF. CDR3 DNA: TGTGCCAGCAGTTTAGGGGCGCCGTACGAGCAGTACTTC.